This is a list of T cell receptor beta chains from one sample in a study of cytomegalovirus exposure and HLA in healthy donors. This table comes from immunoSEQ multiplex PCR, and its TCRdb copy is limited to in-frame clones, with some not included. The profile shows 85,000 to 100,000 clones, around 74% of them singletons. The sample was PBMCs. The receptor source for this set is a man aged 35 to 55 in good health and CMV-seropositive. Each CDR3 is given without its conserved first and last residue. D genes are given only for firm matches.

d_gene: -
j_gene: TRBJ1-1
v_gene: TRBV7-8
CDR3aa: ASSLARVYLNTEAF

d_gene: TRBD2
j_gene: TRBJ2-7
v_gene: TRBV10-3
CDR3aa: AISPDSGGANEQY

d_gene: TRBD2
j_gene: TRBJ2-3
v_gene: TRBV10-2
CDR3aa: ASSEYLTSGRTDTQY

d_gene: TRBD1
j_gene: TRBJ2-7
v_gene: TRBV5-1
CDR3aa: ASSTTPILTGQHEQY

d_gene: TRBD2
j_gene: TRBJ2-3
v_gene: TRBV28
CDR3aa: ASSLLGGRGTDTQY

d_gene: -
j_gene: TRBJ1-1
v_gene: TRBV20-1
CDR3aa: SAEYTEAF

d_gene: TRBD1
j_gene: TRBJ2-7
v_gene: TRBV28
CDR3aa: ASRGIGTGGYYEQY

d_gene: -
j_gene: TRBJ1-2
v_gene: TRBV9
CDR3aa: ASSVAIAGGGYT

d_gene: -
j_gene: TRBJ2-7
v_gene: TRBV9
CDR3aa: ASSVGGGKEYEQY

d_gene: TRBD2
j_gene: TRBJ2-3
v_gene: TRBV7-2
CDR3aa: ASSLDTSGSRRY

d_gene: TRBD1
j_gene: TRBJ1-4
v_gene: TRBV10-1
CDR3aa: ASSESTQGINEKLF

d_gene: TRBD2
j_gene: TRBJ2-7
v_gene: TRBV4-1
CDR3aa: ASSQVLAGAFYEQY

d_gene: TRBD2
j_gene: TRBJ2-1
v_gene: TRBV9
CDR3aa: ASSVGGRAGEQF

d_gene: -
j_gene: TRBJ1-3
v_gene: TRBV7-6
CDR3aa: ASSLGSGGQTGNTIY

d_gene: TRBD1
j_gene: TRBJ2-1
v_gene: TRBV27
CDR3aa: ASSPRTGETIGEQF

d_gene: -
j_gene: TRBJ2-7
v_gene: TRBV10-3
CDR3aa: AISPMSGSYEQY

d_gene: -
j_gene: TRBJ2-7
v_gene: TRBV7-2
CDR3aa: ASSYSRVGEQY

d_gene: -
j_gene: TRBJ1-4
v_gene: TRBV11-1
CDR3aa: ASSLAGDGEKLF

d_gene: -
j_gene: TRBJ1-6
v_gene: TRBV5-4
CDR3aa: ASSLGTADNSPLH

d_gene: TRBD2
j_gene: TRBJ2-6
v_gene: TRBV2
CDR3aa: ASRRGAGGANVLT

d_gene: TRBD1
j_gene: TRBJ1-1
v_gene: TRBV4-1
CDR3aa: ASSQDEDRGRTEAF

d_gene: TRBD1
j_gene: TRBJ1-6
v_gene: TRBV18
CDR3aa: ASSPNQGAETLH

d_gene: -
j_gene: TRBJ2-5
v_gene: TRBV10-1
CDR3aa: ASSESRGLQETQY

d_gene: -
j_gene: TRBJ2-5
v_gene: TRBV29-1
CDR3aa: SVENPPSQQY

d_gene: TRBD1
j_gene: TRBJ1-3
v_gene: TRBV11-2
CDR3aa: ASRQGGSGNTIY

d_gene: TRBD2
j_gene: TRBJ2-2
v_gene: TRBV28
CDR3aa: ASSYLSPGLAGTTGELF

d_gene: TRBD2
j_gene: TRBJ2-1
v_gene: TRBV27
CDR3aa: ASSPTRLRTSGSFNEQF

d_gene: -
j_gene: TRBJ2-1
v_gene: TRBV7-3
CDR3aa: ASSFSGSAFYNEQF

d_gene: -
j_gene: TRBJ1-4
v_gene: TRBV9
CDR3aa: ASSPGGANEKLF

d_gene: -
j_gene: TRBJ2-5
v_gene: TRBV7-2
CDR3aa: ASTAGLQETQY

d_gene: TRBD1
j_gene: TRBJ2-2
v_gene: TRBV2
CDR3aa: ASRISTGGTGELF

d_gene: -
j_gene: TRBJ2-7
v_gene: TRBV29-1
CDR3aa: SVEDGKTYEQY

d_gene: TRBD2
j_gene: TRBJ2-1
v_gene: TRBV4-1
CDR3aa: ASSQAQGLGANNEQF

d_gene: -
j_gene: TRBJ2-2
v_gene: TRBV4-3
CDR3aa: ASSQIQGTGELF

d_gene: -
j_gene: TRBJ2-3
v_gene: TRBV28
CDR3aa: ASSATRRQY

d_gene: -
j_gene: TRBJ1-2
v_gene: TRBV2
CDR3aa: ASNPTHRVYGYT

d_gene: TRBD1
j_gene: TRBJ1-2
v_gene: TRBV19
CDR3aa: ASRGTEYYGYT

d_gene: TRBD2
j_gene: TRBJ2-7
v_gene: TRBV5-1
CDR3aa: ASSPGQTLAGGGYEQY

d_gene: TRBD2
j_gene: TRBJ2-1
v_gene: TRBV11-3
CDR3aa: ASSLGLINEQF

d_gene: -
j_gene: TRBJ2-1
v_gene: TRBV9
CDR3aa: ASSVDTSSYNEQF

d_gene: -
j_gene: TRBJ1-5
v_gene: TRBV11-2
CDR3aa: ASSKHPGSDQPQH

d_gene: TRBD2
j_gene: TRBJ2-7
v_gene: TRBV7-9
CDR3aa: ASSLSSGRASEQY

d_gene: TRBD1
j_gene: TRBJ1-5
v_gene: TRBV18
CDR3aa: ASSRQGPPQH

d_gene: TRBD1
j_gene: TRBJ1-4
v_gene: TRBV5-1
CDR3aa: ASSGAGTGNEKLF

d_gene: -
j_gene: TRBJ1-1
v_gene: TRBV5-1
CDR3aa: ASSVQQGPEAF

d_gene: -
j_gene: TRBJ2-4
v_gene: TRBV27
CDR3aa: ASSSAGSNLAKNIQY

d_gene: TRBD1
j_gene: TRBJ1-5
v_gene: TRBV7-8
CDR3aa: ASSLTGDQPQH

d_gene: -
j_gene: TRBJ1-5
v_gene: TRBV7-6
CDR3aa: ASSLVHDQPQH

d_gene: -
j_gene: TRBJ2-6
v_gene: TRBV5-8
CDR3aa: ASSSYRERGANVLT

d_gene: -
j_gene: TRBJ2-1
v_gene: TRBV7-9
CDR3aa: ASSFAVNEQF

d_gene: -
j_gene: TRBJ2-5
v_gene: TRBV4-2
CDR3aa: ASSQGYRAGEETQY

d_gene: TRBD1
j_gene: TRBJ2-3
v_gene: TRBV5-4
CDR3aa: ASSVGTASTDTQY

d_gene: TRBD2
j_gene: TRBJ2-7
v_gene: TRBV5-1
CDR3aa: ASSPVTSGSSYEQY

d_gene: TRBD1
j_gene: TRBJ1-4
v_gene: TRBV2
CDR3aa: ASTSDRVNEKLF

d_gene: TRBD2
j_gene: TRBJ2-2
v_gene: TRBV28
CDR3aa: ASSFRPGRREGQGASTGELF

d_gene: TRBD2
j_gene: TRBJ2-7
v_gene: TRBV7-9
CDR3aa: ASSLGDYYEQY

d_gene: -
j_gene: TRBJ2-7
v_gene: TRBV28
CDR3aa: ASSLPWGAYEQY

d_gene: TRBD2
j_gene: TRBJ2-7
v_gene: TRBV6-6
CDR3aa: ASSYVRGESSYEQY

d_gene: TRBD2
j_gene: TRBJ2-2
v_gene: TRBV18
CDR3aa: ASSMLADTGELF

d_gene: TRBD2
j_gene: TRBJ2-1
v_gene: TRBV14
CDR3aa: ASSQDSGWNEQF